This T cell receptor beta chain is drawn from a study of shared clonotypes between healthy human individuals (dated by TCRdb to between 2020 and 2021). Regarding the study in general: A couple of women and three men aged 18 to 49 years were included in the cohort. For each donor, CD4 naive and CD4 memory were each given three plates, CD8 naive was given two plates, and CD8 memory was given one plate. Blood TCR repertoires of roughly 5 healthy adults were deeply sequenced to estimate repertoire size and the extent of clonotype sharing between individuals. To increase sequencing depth and limit assay-specific biases, different laboratories used diverse techniques to prepare libraries and sequence TCR repertoires. Between about 0.85 and 10 billion PBMCs per donor were obtained by leukapheresis.

CD8 naive samples were obtained by positive selection for CCR7 among CD45RO-negative cells, yielding a CD45RA+CCR7+ population from which TemRA cells were excluded. Healthy HIV-negative adults with no recently reported acute infections or vaccinations were included as donors. Only Caucasian adults living in Nashville, Tennessee, USA were represented among the donors. After blood collection by leukapheresis, PBMCs were isolated using Ficoll-Histopaque density gradient centrifugation and then cryopreserved in the vapor phase of liquid nitrogen. Analytical flow cytometry was used to check the purity and quantity of every magnetically sorted T cell population. Genomic DNA was isolated from each sorted fraction and quantified by UV absorbance on a Nanodrop 2000c. Study-wide findings and limitations: Approximately 5% of naive CD4, 3.5% of naive CD8, 2.3% of memory CD4, and less than 0.45% of memory CD8 clonotypes were shared across several donors. Incomplete sequencing was indicated by rarefaction of sorted-subset datasets, despite the large sequencing depth. Sampling was restricted to blood, and TCR repertoires in tissue are likely to differ from TCR repertoires in blood. Naive subsets generally had larger estimated clonotype richness than memory subsets. Pairwise subsampling led to the expectation that sequencing depth would affect the degree of clonotype sharing among donors. Compared with non-shared clonotypes, the clonotypes found in all four sorted-subset donors had higher generation probabilities. The small number of donors limited the genetic and exposure-history diversity represented.

On this clone: Its antigen is not yet known. Base qualities are not provided; no much larger clone lies one nucleotide away.

The CDR3 runs 15 amino acids, cysteine and phenylalanine included. Of all the DNA, just the CDR3 is kept, 45 bases in frame from base 1. CDR1 MNHNS and CDR2 SASEGT are derived from the germline V gene. The junction carries 14 bases between V and J, which are trimmed by 3 bases and 5 bases respectively. Using the deep immunoSEQ assay, TCR CDR3 regions were amplified from genomic DNA by multiplex PCR. Genomic DNA extracted from each cell subset was distributed evenly over all wells of several immunoSEQ 96-well plates, and each plate served as one replicate. For sorted subsets, approximately 190 ng genomic DNA, equal to tens of thousands of T cell genomes, was loaded into each replicate PCR. Purified libraries were measured with a Qubit 3.0 fluorometer, size-checked on a Bioanalyzer 2100, and measured again with the KAPA Library Quantification kit. Each immunoSEQ 96-well plate was sequenced on its own single-read 150-cycle Illumina NextSeq 550 flow cell. The paper's processing steps were these. Because the immunoSEQ output held only junctional sequences and lacked quality scores, the filtering could not match the filtering applied to full-length reads. Sequences were annotated with PyIR, a Python wrapper for IgBLAST v1.9, and V/J genes and CDR3 were assigned using IMGT germline references. Any read was removed if the V/J assignment was weak (E-value above 1e-6), the CDR3 was missing, or the read contained stop codons, out-of-frame junctions, or ambiguous translated residues. V3J clonotypes were defined as sequences sharing an identical inferred V gene, J gene, and CDR3 amino acid sequence. To compute the percentage overlap between repertoires, the number of shared unique clonotypes was divided by the size of the smaller repertoire. Repertoire richness was assessed with RTK rarefaction, the Chao1 estimator, and Recon v2.1 estimates of unobserved clonotypes. For all TCRbeta clonotypes obtained by the gDNA method from four donors, generation probabilities were computed with OLGA. Drawn from immuneACCESS, this table holds only the in-frame rearrangements with V and J called that TCRdb kept. Clones are partly lost; checked studies trace under half to an unresolved V gene and leave the rest unexplained. That table furnishes V, J and clone size, whereas the DNA furnished D and trimming. In this sample the table shows 2 million to 2.5 million clones, approximately 94% of which occur a single time. The top ten constitute 1.5% to 2% of the sample.

The rearranged chain carries TRBV6-1 and TRBJ1-5; possibly the D gene is TRBD1, per 5 matching bases. Sequenced material: naive CD8+ T cells from PBMCs. This specimen's cell subset or site label, per the study, means: CD45RA+CCR7+. This TCR was sampled from a man in his late teens or twenties in good health. Some clones in this sample may be carry-over from other donors' samples. The CDR3 reads as follows: CASSDGIGVYQPQHF. The DNA sequence is as follows: TGTGCCAGCAGTGACGGGATAGGGGTTTATCAGCCCCAGCATTTT.